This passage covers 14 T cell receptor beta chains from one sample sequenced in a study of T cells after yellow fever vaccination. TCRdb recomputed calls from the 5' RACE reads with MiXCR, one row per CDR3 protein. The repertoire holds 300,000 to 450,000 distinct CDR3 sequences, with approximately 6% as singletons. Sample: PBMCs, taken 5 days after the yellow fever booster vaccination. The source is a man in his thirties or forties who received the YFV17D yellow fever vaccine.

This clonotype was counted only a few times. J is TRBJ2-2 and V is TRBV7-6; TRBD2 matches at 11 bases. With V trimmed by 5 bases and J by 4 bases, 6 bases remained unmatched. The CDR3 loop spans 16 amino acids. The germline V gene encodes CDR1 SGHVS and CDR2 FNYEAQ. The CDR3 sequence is CASSPLTSGGTGELFF. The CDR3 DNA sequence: TGTGCCAGCAGCCCGCTAACTAGCGGGGGCACCGGGGAGCTGTTTTTT.

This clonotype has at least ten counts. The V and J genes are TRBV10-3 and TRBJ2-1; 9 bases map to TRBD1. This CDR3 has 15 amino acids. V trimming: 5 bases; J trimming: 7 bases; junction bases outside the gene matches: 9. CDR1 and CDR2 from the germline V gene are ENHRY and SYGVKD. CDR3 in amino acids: CAISQDRGGINEQFF. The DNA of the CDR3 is TGTGCCATCAGTCAGGACAGGGGAGGCATAAATGAGCAGTTCTTC.

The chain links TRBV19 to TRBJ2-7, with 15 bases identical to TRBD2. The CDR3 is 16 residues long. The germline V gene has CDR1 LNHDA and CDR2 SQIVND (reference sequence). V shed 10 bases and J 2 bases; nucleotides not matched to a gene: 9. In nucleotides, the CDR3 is TGTGCCACTTATCCGGGACTAGCGGGAGGTACCTACGAGCAGTACTTC. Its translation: CATYPGLAGGTYEQYF.

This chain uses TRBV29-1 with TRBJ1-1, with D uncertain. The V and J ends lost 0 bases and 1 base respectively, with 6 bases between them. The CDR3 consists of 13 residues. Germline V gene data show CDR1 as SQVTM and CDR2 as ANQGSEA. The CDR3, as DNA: TGCAGCGTTGAAGATCGTCGGAACACTGAAGCTTTCTTT. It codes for CSVEDRRNTEAFF.

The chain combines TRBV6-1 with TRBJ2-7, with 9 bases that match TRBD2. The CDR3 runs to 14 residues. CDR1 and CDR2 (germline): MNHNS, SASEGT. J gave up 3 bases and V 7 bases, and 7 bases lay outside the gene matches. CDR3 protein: CASMSGGRVYEQYF. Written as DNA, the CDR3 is TGTGCCAGCATGTCCGGCGGGAGGGTCTACGAGCAGTACTTC.

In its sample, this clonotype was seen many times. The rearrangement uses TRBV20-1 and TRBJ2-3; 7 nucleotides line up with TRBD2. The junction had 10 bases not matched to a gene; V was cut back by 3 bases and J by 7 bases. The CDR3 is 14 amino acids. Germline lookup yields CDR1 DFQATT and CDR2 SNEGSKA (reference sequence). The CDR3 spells CSASIQRDLNTQYF. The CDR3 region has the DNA TGCAGTGCTAGTATCCAGCGGGACTTGAATACGCAGTATTTT.

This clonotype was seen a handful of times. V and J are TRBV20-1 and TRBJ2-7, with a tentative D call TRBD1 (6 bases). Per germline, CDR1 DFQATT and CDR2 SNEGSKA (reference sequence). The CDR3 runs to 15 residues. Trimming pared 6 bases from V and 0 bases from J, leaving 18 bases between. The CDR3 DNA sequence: TGCAGTGCCCAAGACGATAGGGGGAGCTCCTACGAGCAGTACTTC. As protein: CSAQDDRGSSYEQYF.

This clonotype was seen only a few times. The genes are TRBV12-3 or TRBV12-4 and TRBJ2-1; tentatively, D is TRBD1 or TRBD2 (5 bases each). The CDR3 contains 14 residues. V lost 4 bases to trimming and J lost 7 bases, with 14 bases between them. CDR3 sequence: CASSYTPGANEQFF. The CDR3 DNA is TGTGCCAGCAGTTACACCCCCGGGGCTAATGAGCAGTTCTTC.

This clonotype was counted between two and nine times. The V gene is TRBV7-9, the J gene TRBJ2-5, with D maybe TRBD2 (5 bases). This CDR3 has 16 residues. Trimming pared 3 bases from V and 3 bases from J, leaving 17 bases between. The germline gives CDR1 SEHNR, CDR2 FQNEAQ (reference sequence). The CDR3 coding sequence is TGTGCCAGCAGCTTCCCGGGGAGAGGATATGAAGAGACCCAGTACTTC. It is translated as CASSFPGRGYEETQYF.

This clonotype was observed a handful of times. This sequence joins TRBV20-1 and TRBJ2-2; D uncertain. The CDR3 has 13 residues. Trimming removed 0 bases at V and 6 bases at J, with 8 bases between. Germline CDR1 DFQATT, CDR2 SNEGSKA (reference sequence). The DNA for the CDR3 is TGCAGTGCTAGAGAATGGGGTGCCGGGGAGCTGTTTTTT. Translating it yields CSAREWGAGELFF.

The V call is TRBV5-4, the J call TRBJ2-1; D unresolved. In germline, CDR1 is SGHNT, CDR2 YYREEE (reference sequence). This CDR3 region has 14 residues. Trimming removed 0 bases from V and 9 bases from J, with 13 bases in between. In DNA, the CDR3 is TGTGCCAGCAGCTTGGGACCCAAAGAAGGTGAGCAGTTCTTC. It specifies CASSLGPKEGEQFF.

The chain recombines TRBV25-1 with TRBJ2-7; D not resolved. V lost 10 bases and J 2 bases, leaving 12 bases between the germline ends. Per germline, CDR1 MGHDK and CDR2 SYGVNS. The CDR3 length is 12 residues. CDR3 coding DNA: TGTGCCACCTCGGACGGAACCTACGAGCAGTACTTC. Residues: CATSDGTYEQYF.

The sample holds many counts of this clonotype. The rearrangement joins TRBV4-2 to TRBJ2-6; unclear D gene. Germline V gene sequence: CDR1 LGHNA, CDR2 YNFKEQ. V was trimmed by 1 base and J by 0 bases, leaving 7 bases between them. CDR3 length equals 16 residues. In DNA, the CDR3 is TGTGCCAGCAGCCAAGCCCTCCGCTCTGGGGCCAACGTCCTGACTTTC. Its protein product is CASSQALRSGANVLTF.

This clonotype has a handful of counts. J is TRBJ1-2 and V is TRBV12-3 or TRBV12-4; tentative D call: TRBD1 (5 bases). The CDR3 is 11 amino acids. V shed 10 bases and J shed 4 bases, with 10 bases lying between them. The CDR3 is CAIKRGYGYTF. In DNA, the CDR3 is TGTGCCATCAAGAGGGGCTATGGCTACACCTTC.